This T cell receptor (beta chain) is drawn from a study of T cell changes during pregnancy in multiple sclerosis. Sequenced by immunoSEQ multiplex PCR; TCRdb stores in-frame clones only, minus some. The sample gives 40,000 to 45,000 clones, 80% to 90% of which show up once; roughly 0.5% is in the top ten. Looked up from germline, CDR1 is GTSNPN and CDR2 is SVGIG (reference sequence). The junction had 8 bases not matched to a gene; V was cut back by 2 bases and J by 5 bases. The length of the CDR3 is 15 residues. The sequenced sample was CD4+ T cells from peripheral blood mononuclear cells, obtained in the first trimester of pregnancy. V is TRBV30 and J is TRBJ2-3; 9 positions match TRBD1. This TCR was recovered from a female donor with multiple sclerosis, enrolled in a pregnancy study. CDR3 DNA sequence: TGTGCCTGGAGTCCCCTGGACAGGGGAGGAGATACGCAGTATTTT. It specifies CAWSPLDRGGDTQYF.